The entry below describes one T cell receptor (beta chain). CDR1 KGHSH and CDR2 LQKENI come from the germline V gene. The ends lost 4 bases at V and 3 bases at J; junction bases unmatched: 16. The CDR3 consists of 19 residues. The sample belongs to a study of blood T cell repertoires in COVID-19. About the study: Acute and convalescent COVID-19 specimens originated in the United States, Italy and Spain.

Per the original data handling: Scientists estimated how many nucleated cells there were by amplifying reference gene primers. Sequencing was performed with immunoSEQ multiplex PCR; in TCRdb, only in-frame clones are kept and a portion is missing. V, J and clone size are those of that table, while D and trimming were read from the DNA. The sample contains fewer than 200,000 clones, 60% to 85% of which appear only once. The TCR sequence derives from a man between 70 and 80 years old with acute or convalescent COVID-19. Sequenced material: peripheral blood. This sequence joins TRBV18 and TRBJ2-1; 9 bases align to TRBD1. The CDR3 sequence is CASSRNPLAGTGIYNEQFF. CDR3 DNA sequence: TGTGCCAGCTCACGAAATCCCTTAGCCGGGACAGGGATCTACAATGAGCAGTTCTTC.